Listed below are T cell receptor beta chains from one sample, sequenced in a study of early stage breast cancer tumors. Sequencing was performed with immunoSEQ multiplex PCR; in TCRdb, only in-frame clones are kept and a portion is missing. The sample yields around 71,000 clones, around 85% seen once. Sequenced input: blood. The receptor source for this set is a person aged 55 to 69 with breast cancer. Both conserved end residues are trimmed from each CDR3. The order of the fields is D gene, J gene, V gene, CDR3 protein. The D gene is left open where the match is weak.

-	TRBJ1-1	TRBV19	ASSEDRNTEAF
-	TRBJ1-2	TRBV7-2	ASSLALSSYT
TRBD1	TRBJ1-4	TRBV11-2	ASSFGTVNEKLF
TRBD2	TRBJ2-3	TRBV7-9	ASRGLAGSDTQY
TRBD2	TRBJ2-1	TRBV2	ASSLGLAGHNEQF
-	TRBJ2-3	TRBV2	ASGWETDTQY
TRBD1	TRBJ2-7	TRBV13	ASSGSGQGKYEQY
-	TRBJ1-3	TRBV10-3	ATYAGSGNTIY
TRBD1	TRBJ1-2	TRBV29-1	SVEEDRFAGGYT
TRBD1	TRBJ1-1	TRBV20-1	KGQGDTEAF
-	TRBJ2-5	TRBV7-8	ASSFRGTQY
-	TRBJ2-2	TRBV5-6	ASSRRELNTGELF
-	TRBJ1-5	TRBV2	ASSEARRVGQPQH
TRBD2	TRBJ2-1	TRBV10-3	AISEFGGRNEQF
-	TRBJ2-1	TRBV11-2	ASSLVQGEQF
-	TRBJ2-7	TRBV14	ASRGYSYEQY
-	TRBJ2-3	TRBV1	TSSQHSGLAGGPYTQY
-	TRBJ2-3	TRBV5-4	ASRPPPGDTQY
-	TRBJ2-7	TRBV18	ASSPSPGRGQQY
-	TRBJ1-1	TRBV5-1	ASSPVQNTEAF
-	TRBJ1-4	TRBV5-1	ASSLEQPGLNEKLF
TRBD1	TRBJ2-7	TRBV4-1	ASSLRPGTGGMTYEQY
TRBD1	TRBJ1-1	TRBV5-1	ASSLAPMDRHTEAF
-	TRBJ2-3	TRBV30	AWRQGSFITDTQY
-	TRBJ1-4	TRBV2	ASSGAPGSNEKLF
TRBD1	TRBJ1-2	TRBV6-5	ASSEITGVGDGYT
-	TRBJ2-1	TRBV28	ASRRDTDEQF
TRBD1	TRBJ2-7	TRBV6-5	ASRSTGAGPYEQY
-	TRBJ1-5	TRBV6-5	ASSSHRGRHQPQH
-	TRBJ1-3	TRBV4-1	ASSQEGRQWGSGNTIY
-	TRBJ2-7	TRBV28	ASTPAGREAYEQY
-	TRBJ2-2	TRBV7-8	ASSKTRPANTGELF
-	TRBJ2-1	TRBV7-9	ASPPPGAYNEQF
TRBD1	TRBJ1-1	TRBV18	ASSYRGSDTEAF
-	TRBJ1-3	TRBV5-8	ASVRDRAGNTIY
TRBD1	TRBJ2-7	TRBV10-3	AISEPDRGGSYEQY
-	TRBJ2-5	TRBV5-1	ASGQGSSLLETQY
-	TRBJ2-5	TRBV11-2	ASSLGLQETQY
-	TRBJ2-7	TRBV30	AWTRQDHYEQY
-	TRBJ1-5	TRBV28	ASSLGGINQPQH
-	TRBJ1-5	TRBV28	ASSPWGRRINQPQH
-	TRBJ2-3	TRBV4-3	ASSQGWGGLDTQY
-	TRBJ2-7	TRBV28	ASSRRRLATYEQY
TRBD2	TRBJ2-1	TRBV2	ASSEAPSGGEPEF
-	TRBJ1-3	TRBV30	AWSVARGSGNTIY
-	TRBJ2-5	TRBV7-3	ASSLTTGETQY
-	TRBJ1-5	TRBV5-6	ASSLLLNSNQPQH
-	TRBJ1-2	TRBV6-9	ARPLRGYPNYGYT
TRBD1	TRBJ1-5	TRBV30	AWALGTDQPQH
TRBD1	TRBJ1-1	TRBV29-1	SVADRGDKWTEAF
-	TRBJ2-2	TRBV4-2	ASSKWDSGEGGELF
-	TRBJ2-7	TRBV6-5	ASSPFPGSYEQY
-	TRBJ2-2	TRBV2	ASRGLAGELF
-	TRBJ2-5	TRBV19	ASSYPQETQY